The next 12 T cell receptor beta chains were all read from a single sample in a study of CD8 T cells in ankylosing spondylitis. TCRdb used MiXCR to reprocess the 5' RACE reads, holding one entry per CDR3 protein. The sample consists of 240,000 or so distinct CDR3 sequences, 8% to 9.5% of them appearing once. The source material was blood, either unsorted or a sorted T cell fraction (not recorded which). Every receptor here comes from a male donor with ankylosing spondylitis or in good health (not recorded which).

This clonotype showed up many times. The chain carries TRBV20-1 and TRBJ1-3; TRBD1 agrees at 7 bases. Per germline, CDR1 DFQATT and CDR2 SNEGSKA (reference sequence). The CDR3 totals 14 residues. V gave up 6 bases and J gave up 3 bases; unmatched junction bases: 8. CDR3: CSASDRAIGNTIYF. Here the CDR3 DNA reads TGCAGTGCCTCCGACAGGGCCATTGGAAACACCATATATTTT.

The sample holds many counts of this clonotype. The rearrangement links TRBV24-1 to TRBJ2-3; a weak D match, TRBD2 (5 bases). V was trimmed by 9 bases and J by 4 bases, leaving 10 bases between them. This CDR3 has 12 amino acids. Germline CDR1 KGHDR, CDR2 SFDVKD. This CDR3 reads CATFSEADTQYF. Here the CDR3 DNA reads TGTGCCACCTTCTCGGAGGCAGATACGCAGTATTTT.

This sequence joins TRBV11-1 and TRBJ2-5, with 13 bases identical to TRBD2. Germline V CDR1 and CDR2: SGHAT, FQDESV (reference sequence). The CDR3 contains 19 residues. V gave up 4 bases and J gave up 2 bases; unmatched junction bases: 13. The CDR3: CASSYPPRTSGGTQETQYF. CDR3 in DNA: TGTGCCAGCAGCTATCCCCCCCGGACTAGCGGGGGCACTCAAGAGACCCAGTACTTC. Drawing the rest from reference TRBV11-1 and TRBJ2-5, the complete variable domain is EAEVAQSPRYKITEKSQAVAFWCDPISGHATLYWYRQILGQGPELLVQFQDESVVDDSQLPKDRFSAERLKGVDSTLKIQPAELGDSAMYLCASSYPPRTSGGTQETQYFGPGTRLLVL.

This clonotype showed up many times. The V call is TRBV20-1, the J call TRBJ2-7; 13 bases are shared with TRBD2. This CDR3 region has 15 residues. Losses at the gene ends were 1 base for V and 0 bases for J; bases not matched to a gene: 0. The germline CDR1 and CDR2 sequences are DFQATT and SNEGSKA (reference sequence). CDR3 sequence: CSARGTSGSSYEQYF. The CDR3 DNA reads TGCAGTGCTAGAGGGACTAGCGGGAGCTCCTACGAGCAGTACTTC.

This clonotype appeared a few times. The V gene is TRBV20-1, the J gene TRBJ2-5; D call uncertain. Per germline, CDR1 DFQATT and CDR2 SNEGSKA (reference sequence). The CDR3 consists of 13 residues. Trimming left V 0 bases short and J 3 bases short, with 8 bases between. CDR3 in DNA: TGCAGTGCTAGAGATACGAGAAAAGAGACCCAGTACTTC. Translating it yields CSARDTRKETQYF.

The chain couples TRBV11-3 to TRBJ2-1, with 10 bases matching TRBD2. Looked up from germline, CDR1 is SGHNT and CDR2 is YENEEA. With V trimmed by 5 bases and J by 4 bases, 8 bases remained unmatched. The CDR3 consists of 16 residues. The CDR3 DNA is TGTGCCAGCAGCCTCAAAGTGACTAGCGGGTACAATGAGCAGTTCTTC. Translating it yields CASSLKVTSGYNEQFF. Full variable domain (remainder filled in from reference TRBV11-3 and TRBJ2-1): EAGVVQSPRYKIIEKKQPVAFWCNPISGHNTLYWYLQNLGQGPELLIRYENEEAVDDSQLPKDRFSAERLKGVDSTLKIQPAELGDSAVYLCASSLKVTSGYNEQFFGPGTRLTVL.

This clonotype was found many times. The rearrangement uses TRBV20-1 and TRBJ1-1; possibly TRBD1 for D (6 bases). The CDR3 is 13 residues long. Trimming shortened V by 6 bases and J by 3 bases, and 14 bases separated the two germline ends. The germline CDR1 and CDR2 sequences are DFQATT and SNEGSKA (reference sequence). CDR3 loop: CSADGGGYTEAFF. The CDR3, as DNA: TGCAGTGCCGATGGTGGGGGCTACACTGAAGCTTTCTTT.

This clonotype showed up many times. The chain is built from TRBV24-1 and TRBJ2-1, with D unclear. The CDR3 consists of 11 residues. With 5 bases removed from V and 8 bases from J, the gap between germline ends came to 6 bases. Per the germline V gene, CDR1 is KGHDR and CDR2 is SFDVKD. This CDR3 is CATSVRYEQFF. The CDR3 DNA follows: TGTGCCACCAGTGTCCGGTATGAGCAGTTCTTC.

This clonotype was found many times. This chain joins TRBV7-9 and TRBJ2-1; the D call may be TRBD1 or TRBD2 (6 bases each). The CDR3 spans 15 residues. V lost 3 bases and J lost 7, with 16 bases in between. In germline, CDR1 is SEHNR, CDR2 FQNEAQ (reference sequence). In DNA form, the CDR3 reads TGTGCCAGCAGCTTCGGAGGGGGAAGGGGGAATGAGCAGTTCTTC. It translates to CASSFGGGRGNEQFF.

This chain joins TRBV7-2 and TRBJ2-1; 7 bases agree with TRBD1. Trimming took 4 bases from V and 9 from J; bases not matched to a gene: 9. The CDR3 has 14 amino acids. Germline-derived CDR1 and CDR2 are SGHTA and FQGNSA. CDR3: CASSSPTGIGEQFF. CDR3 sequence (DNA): TGTGCCAGCAGCTCTCCGACAGGGATTGGTGAGCAGTTCTTC.

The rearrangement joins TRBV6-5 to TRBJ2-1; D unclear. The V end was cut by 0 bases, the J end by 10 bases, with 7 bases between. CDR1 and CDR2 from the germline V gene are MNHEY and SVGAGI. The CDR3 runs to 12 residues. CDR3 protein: CASSYSWQEQFF. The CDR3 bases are TGTGCCAGCAGTTACTCCTGGCAGGAGCAGTTCTTC.

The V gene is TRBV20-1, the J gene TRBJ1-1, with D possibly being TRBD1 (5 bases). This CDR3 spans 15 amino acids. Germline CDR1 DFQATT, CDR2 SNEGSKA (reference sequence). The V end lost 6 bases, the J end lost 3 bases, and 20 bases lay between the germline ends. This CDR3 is CSAPGRRIGDTEAFF. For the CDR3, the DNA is TGCAGTGCCCCAGGGAGGAGGATTGGTGACACTGAAGCTTTCTTT.